Listed here are 11 T cell receptor beta chains from one sample, sequenced in a study of read filtering for tumor transcriptome and immune sequencing. Molecular barcoded adaptors covering alpha/delta and beta/gamma chains were used on around 370 ng RNA. TCRdb reprocessed the reads with MiXCR, giving one entry per CDR3 protein. The data hold about 46,000 distinct CDR3 sequences, with 15% to 20% observed a single time. The material sequenced was a population of CD138-negative cells sorted from bone marrow. Receptors originate from a donor at least 40 years old with multiple myeloma.

This clonotype was counted at least ten times. The chain is built from TRBV7-6 and TRBJ2-5; TRBD1 aligns across 9 bases. CDR3 length: 15 amino acids. The J segment lost 1 base and the V segment lost 6 bases, leaving 6 bases of the junction unmatched. Germline V CDR1 and CDR2: SGHVS, FNYEAQ. In DNA form, the CDR3 reads TGTGCCAGCAGAGGCGGACAGGGGTCCCAAGAGACCCAGTACTTC. Its translation: CASRGGQGSQETQYF.

This clonotype was detected ten times or more. This chain links TRBV28 with TRBJ2-1, with 16 bases aligning to TRBD2. Germline assignment: CDR1 MDHEN and CDR2 SYDVKM. Germline trimming cut 6 bases from V and 4 bases from J; bases unmatched to any gene: 9. CDR3 length: 18 residues. The CDR3 DNA sequence: TGTGCCAGCAGCCCGGGACTAGCGGGAGGGCCGCGGTACAATGAGCAGTTCTTC. This codes for CASSPGLAGGPRYNEQFF.

This clonotype occurred many times. The rearrangement links TRBV28 to TRBJ1-5; D unresolved. V lost 2 bases and J 2 bases, leaving 7 bases between the germline ends. Germline CDR1 MDHEN, CDR2 SYDVKM. This CDR3 has 14 amino acids. CDR3: CASSLGEGNQPQHF. The CDR3 DNA reads TGTGCCAGCAGTTTAGGGGAAGGCAATCAGCCCCAGCATTTT.

This chain uses TRBV2 with TRBJ2-7; 9 bases agree with TRBD1. V shed 6 bases and J 5 bases; nucleotides not matched to a gene: 5. The CDR3 has 13 residues. Germline-derived CDR1 and CDR2 are SNHLY and FYNNEI. In nucleotides, the CDR3 is TGTGCCAGCAGAAGACAGGGGGGCAACGAGCAGTACTTC. Translating gives CASRRQGGNEQYF.

The table lists this clonotype with many counts. The gene calls are TRBV4-3 and TRBJ2-1; 11 nucleotides agree with TRBD2. Germline V lookup: CDR1 LGHNA, CDR2 YSLEER. The CDR3 length is 17 residues. V lost 0 bases and J lost 7; bases outside the gene matches: 8. The CDR3, as DNA: TGCGCCAGCAGCCAAGATCGTGCTAGCGGGAGGTTAAATGAGCAGTTCTTC. This sequence encodes CASSQDRASGRLNEQFF.

V and J are TRBV6-2 or TRBV6-3 and TRBJ1-2; D not certain. The CDR3 length is 14 residues. V gave up 0 bases and J gave up 8 bases, with 13 bases separating them. Germline V gene data show CDR1 as MNHEY and CDR2 as SVGEGT. The CDR3 spells CASSYSSGSYGYTF. CDR3 DNA: TGTGCCAGCAGTTACTCATCGGGAAGCTACGGCTACACCTTC.

This clonotype has a count of ten or more. V and J are TRBV9 and TRBJ2-6; maybe TRBD2 (6 bases). The CDR3 sequence is 15 residues long. CDR1 SGDLS and CDR2 YYNGEE come from the germline V gene. V lost 2 bases to trimming and J lost 4 bases, with 10 bases between them. The CDR3 region is CASSVGGDGANVLTF. The CDR3 nucleotides are TGTGCCAGCAGCGTTGGAGGGGACGGGGCCAACGTCCTGACTTTC.

This clonotype was counted at least ten times. The rearrangement links TRBV28 to TRBJ2-7; maybe TRBD1 (6 bases). The CDR3 is made up of 17 amino acids. V was cut by 2 bases and J by 3 bases, with 20 bases left in between. CDR1 is MDHEN and CDR2 is SYDVKM in the germline V gene. The CDR3 sequence: CASSLNTGRGPDYEQYF. The CDR3 DNA is TGTGCCAGCAGTTTAAACACAGGGAGAGGCCCGGACTACGAGCAGTACTTC.

This clonotype was detected ten times or more. This chain connects TRBV29-1 to TRBJ2-7; D is unclear. Germline-derived CDR1 and CDR2 are SQVTM and ANQGSEA. V dropped 7 bases and J dropped 2 bases, with 12 bases sitting between them. The CDR3 loop spans 12 amino acids. The CDR3 nucleotides are TGCAGCGGCACGGACGGAACCTACGAGCAGTACTTC. Protein product: CSGTDGTYEQYF.

There are many counts of this clonotype. The chain is built from TRBV3-1 and TRBJ2-3; D gene ambiguous. The CDR3 loop spans 15 amino acids. V dropped 8 bases and J dropped 2 bases, with 17 bases sitting between them. CDR1 LGHDT and CDR2 YNNKEL come from the germline V gene (reference sequence). This CDR3 reads CASAAGYPDTDTQYF. CDR3 sequence (DNA): TGTGCCAGCGCCGCCGGGTACCCGGACACAGATACGCAGTATTTT.

This clonotype was seen at least ten times. A clone one base away is much larger, so this may be a read error. The V and J genes are TRBV6-2 or TRBV6-3 and TRBJ2-7; D is possibly TRBD2 (5 bases). The CDR3 has 13 residues. Trimming took off 2 bases at V and 6 bases at J, with 11 bases between the two ends. CDR1 MNHEY and CDR2 SVGEGT come from the germline V gene. In DNA form, the CDR3 reads TGTGCCAGCAGTTACGGCCTAGAGGGCGAGCAGTACTTC. Encoded protein: CASSYGLEGEQYF.